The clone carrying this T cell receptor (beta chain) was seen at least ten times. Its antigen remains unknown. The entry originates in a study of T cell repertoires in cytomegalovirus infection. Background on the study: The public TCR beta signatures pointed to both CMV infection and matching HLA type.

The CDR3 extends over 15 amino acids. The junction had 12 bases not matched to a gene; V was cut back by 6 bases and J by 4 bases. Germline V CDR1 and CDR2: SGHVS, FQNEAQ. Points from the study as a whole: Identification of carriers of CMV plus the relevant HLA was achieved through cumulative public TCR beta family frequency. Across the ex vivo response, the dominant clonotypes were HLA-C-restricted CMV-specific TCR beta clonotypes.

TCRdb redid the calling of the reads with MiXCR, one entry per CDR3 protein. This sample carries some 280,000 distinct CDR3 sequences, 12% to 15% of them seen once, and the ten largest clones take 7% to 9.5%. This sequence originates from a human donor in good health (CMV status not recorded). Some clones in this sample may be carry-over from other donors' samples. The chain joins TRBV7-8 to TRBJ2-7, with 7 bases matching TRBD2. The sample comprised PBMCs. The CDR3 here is CASRPAWGGAYEQYF. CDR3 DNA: TGTGCCAGCAGACCCGCTTGGGGAGGGGCGTACGAGCAGTACTTC.